Sequencing of this T cell receptor beta chain was carried out in a study of blood T cell repertoires in COVID-19. Study information: Material from acute and convalescent COVID-19 was sourced from the United States, Italy and Spain.

The CDR3 contains 14 residues. V was cut by 2 bases and J by 6 bases, with 14 bases left in between. Germline assignment: CDR1 MDHEN and CDR2 SYDVKM. Assay used: immunoSEQ multiplex PCR; TCRdb lists only in-frame clones, some missing. The profile shows roughly 190,000 clones, roughly nine tenths of them singletons. The source material was peripheral blood. V and J are TRBV28 and TRBJ2-7; D call uncertain. This clonotype was sampled from a woman in her fifties or sixties with COVID-19, enrolled during active disease. CDR3: CASSLQGRSGEQYF. CDR3 sequence (DNA): TGTGCCAGCAGTTTACAAGGTCGTTCGGGCGAGCAGTACTTC. Looking up the rest from reference TRBV28 and TRBJ2-7 gives the full variable domain: DVKVTQSSRYLVKRTGEKVFLECVQDMDHENMFWYRQDPGLGLRLIYFSYDVKMKEKGDIPEGYSVSREKKERFSLILESASTNQTSMYLCASSLQGRSGEQYFGPGTRLTVT.